The clone carrying this TCR beta chain occurred a few times. This sample is part of a study of blood T cell repertoires in COVID-19. Study-level information: T cells, B-cell-depleted T cells, or PBMCs provided the cDNA or gDNA that served as material.

Per the original data handling: The assay estimated nucleated cells by amplifying reference gene primers. Sequencing was performed with immunoSEQ multiplex PCR; in TCRdb, only in-frame clones are kept and a portion is missing. The V and J calls and clone size come from that table; D and trimming were worked out from the DNA. The sample includes 200,000 or so clones, about nine tenths of them seen just once. Sequenced: peripheral blood. The sequence was obtained from a man aged 45-65 years with acute or convalescent COVID-19.

The CDR3, as DNA: TGTGCCAGCAGATATAGCATAGAGACCCAGTACTTC. Translated, it gives CASRYSIETQYF. The chain employs TRBV12-3 or TRBV12-4 and TRBJ2-5; D is uncertain. This CDR3 comprises 12 residues. V was pared by 6 bases and J by 4 bases, with 9 bases between.